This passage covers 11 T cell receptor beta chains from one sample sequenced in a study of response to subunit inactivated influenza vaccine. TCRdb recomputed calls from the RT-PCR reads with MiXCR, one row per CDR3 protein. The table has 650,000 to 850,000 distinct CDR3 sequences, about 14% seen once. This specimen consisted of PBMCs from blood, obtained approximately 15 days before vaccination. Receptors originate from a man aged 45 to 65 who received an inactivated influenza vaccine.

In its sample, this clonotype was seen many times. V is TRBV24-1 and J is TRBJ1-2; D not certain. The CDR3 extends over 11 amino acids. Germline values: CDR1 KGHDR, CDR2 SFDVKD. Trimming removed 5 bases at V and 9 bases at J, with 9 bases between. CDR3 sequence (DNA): TGTGCCACCAGTGTGGGAAATCGCTACACCTTC. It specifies CATSVGNRYTF.

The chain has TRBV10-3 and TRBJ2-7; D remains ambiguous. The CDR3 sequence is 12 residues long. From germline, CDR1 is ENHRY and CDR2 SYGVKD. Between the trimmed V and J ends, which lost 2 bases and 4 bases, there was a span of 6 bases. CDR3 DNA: TGTGCCATCAGTGAGAACTCTTACGAGCAGTACTTC. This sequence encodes CAISENSYEQYF.

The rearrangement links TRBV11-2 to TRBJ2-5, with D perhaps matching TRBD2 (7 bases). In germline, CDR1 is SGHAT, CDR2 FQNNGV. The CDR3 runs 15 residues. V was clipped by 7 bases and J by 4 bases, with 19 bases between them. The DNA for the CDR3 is TGTGCCAGCATGGCGGGGGCCAGTGGGAGAGAGACCCAGTACTTC. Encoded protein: CASMAGASGRETQYF.

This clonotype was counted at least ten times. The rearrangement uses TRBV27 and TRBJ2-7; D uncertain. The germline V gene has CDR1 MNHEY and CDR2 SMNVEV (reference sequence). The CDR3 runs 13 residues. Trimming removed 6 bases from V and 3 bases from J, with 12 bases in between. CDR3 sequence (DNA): TGTGCCAGCAGCCTTTCTCCAGGCTACGAGCAGTACTTC. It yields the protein CASSLSPGYEQYF.

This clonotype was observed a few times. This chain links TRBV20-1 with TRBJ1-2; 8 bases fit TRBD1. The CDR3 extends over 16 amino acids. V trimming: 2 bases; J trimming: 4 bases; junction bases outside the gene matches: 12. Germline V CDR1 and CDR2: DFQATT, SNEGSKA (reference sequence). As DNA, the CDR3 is TGCAGTGCTAGACCGCCTCGGGACAGGAGCTCCTATGGCTACACCTTC. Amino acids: CSARPPRDRSSYGYTF.

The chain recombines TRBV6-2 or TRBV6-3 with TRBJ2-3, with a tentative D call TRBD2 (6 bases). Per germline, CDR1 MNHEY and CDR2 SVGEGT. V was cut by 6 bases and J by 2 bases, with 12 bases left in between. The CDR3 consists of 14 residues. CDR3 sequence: CASRTRPPTDTQYF. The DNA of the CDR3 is TGTGCCAGCAGGACTAGGCCCCCCACAGATACGCAGTATTTT.

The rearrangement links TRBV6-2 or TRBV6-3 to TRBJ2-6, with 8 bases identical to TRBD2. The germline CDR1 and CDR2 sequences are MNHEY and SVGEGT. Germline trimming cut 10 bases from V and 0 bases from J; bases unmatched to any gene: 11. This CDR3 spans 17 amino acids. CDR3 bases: TGTGCCACCCAGTCGCTAGCGGGTCCCTCTGGGGCCAACGTCCTGACTTTC. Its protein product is CATQSLAGPSGANVLTF.

The CDR3 region is CSARPGGWNTEAFF. CDR3 coding DNA: TGCAGTGCTAGACCAGGGGGCTGGAACACTGAAGCTTTCTTT. This chain connects TRBV20-1 to TRBJ1-1; the match to TRBD1 covers 8 bases. The CDR3 spans 14 residues. V lost 2 bases and J lost 1; bases outside the gene matches: 3. Germline values: CDR1 DFQATT, CDR2 SNEGSKA (reference sequence).

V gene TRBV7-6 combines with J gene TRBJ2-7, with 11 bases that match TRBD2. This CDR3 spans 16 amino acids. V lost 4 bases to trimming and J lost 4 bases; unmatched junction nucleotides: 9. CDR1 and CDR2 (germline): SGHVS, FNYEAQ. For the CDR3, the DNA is TGTGCCAGCAGCTCCAGCCTAGCGGGAGGAAATTACGAGCAGTACTTC. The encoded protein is CASSSSLAGGNYEQYF.

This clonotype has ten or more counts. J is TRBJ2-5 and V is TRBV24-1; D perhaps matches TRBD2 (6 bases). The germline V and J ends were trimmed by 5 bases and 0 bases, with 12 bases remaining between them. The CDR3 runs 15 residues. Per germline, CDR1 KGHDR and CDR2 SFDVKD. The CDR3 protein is CATSVGWEDQETQYF. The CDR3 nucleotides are TGTGCCACCAGTGTCGGGTGGGAGGACCAAGAGACCCAGTACTTC.

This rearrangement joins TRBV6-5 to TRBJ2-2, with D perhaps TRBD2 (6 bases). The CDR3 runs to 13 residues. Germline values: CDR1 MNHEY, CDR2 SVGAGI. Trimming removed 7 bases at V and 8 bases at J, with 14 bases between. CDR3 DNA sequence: TGTGCCAGCACTAACTATCTAGCGGGGGAGCTGTTTTTT. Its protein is CASTNYLAGELFF.